A single sample gave rise to the 7 T cell receptor delta chains below, sequenced in a study of gamma-delta chains in newborns, infants, children. TCRdb redid the clone calls on the reads with CATT. The sample lists around 5,000 delta-chain clones; about 0.42% were seen once. The sample taken for sequencing was blood. The source of these receptors is a child who was a newborn, infant or young child, either healthy, febrile or measles-vaccinated (not recorded which).

This clone was seen more than once but under ten times. A far larger clone is one nucleotide away, so this likely arose from a read error. This chain uses TRDV2 with TRDJ3; 12 bases align to TRDD3. This CDR3 comprises 20 residues. CDR1 and CDR2 (germline): GEAIGNYY, EKD. The CDR3 DNA reads as TGTGCCCGTGACAGGACTGGGGGATACATAAGCTCCTGGGACACCCGACAGATGTTTTTC. Translating it yields CARDRTGGYISSWDTRQMFF.

Regarding this clone: A read error is likely here: a far larger clone is one base away. Other nucleotide sequences in the sample specify the same CDR3. The chain has TRDV2 and TRDJ3; D uncertain. CDR3 length equals 19 residues. The ends were cut back, 3 bases at V and 0 bases at J, with 17 bases in the middle. Germline CDR1 reads GEAIGNYY; CDR2 reads EKD. The CDR3 sequence: CACDSLGDRSSWDTRQMFF. In DNA form, the CDR3 reads TGTGCCTGTGACTCATTGGGAGATCGCAGCTCCTGGGACACCCGACAGATGTTTTTC.

This clone is large. The sample carries other DNA sequences with the same CDR3. The genes are TRDV2 and TRDJ3, with 7 bases identical to TRDD3. CDR3 length equals 16 residues. Germline V CDR1 and CDR2: GEAIGNYY, EKD. Germline trimming cut 3 bases from V and 0 bases from J; bases unmatched to any gene: 1. The CDR3 nucleotides are TGTGCCTGTGACGGGATACCCTCCTGGGACACCCGACAGATGTTTTTC. The encoded protein is CACDGIPSWDTRQMFF.

Remarks on this clone: A read error likely explains this, since a far larger clone differs by one base. Other DNA sequences in this specimen translate into the identical CDR3. The chain combines TRDV2 with TRDJ1; 11 nucleotides match TRDD3. This CDR3 spans 15 amino acids. Unmatched junction bases numbered 1, after V lost 0 bases and J lost 2 bases. Germline V gives CDR1 GEAIGNYY, CDR2 EKD. CDR3 region: CACDTWGIRTDKLIF. CDR3 DNA: TGTGCCTGTGACACCTGGGGGATACGTACCGATAAACTCATCTTT.

Details on this clone: A read error is possible here, since a much larger clone lies one base away. CDR3 sequence: CARDTVRGAASWDTRQMFF. The CDR3 bases are TGTGCCCGTGACACCGTGCGGGGGGCAGCCTCCTGGGACACCCGACAGATGTTTTTC. The V call is TRDV2, the J call TRDJ3, with D possibly matching TRDD3 (5 bases). The CDR3 has 19 amino acids. Germline CDR1 and CDR2: GEAIGNYY and EKD.

This clone showed up just a few times. TCRdb's protein for this DNA is that of a much larger clone and differs from the translation at residue 6, likely a read error; the protein shown is the DNA translation. The J gene is TRDJ3, the V gene TRDV2, with TRDD3 matching 8 bases. Germline V gene sequence: CDR1 GEAIGNYY, CDR2 EKD. This CDR3 region has 18 residues. V trimming: 0 bases; J trimming: 0 bases; junction bases outside the gene matches: 3. The CDR3, as DNA: TGTGCCTGTGACACCCCCTGGGGGAGCTCCTGGGACACCCGACAGATGTTTTTC. Translating it yields CACDTPWGSSWDTRQMFF.

Concerning this clone itself: A far bigger clonotype differs at one base, so this is likely a read error. This same CDR3 is encoded by further DNA sequences in the sample. The CDR3 nucleotides read TGTGCCTGCGACACCTGGGGATACAGCTCCTGGGACACCCGACAGATGTTTTTC. It yields the protein CACDTWGYSSWDTRQMFF. This chain joins TRDV2 and TRDJ3; TRDD3 agrees at 8 bases. CDR1 and CDR2 from the germline V gene are GEAIGNYY and EKD. This CDR3 comprises 18 residues.